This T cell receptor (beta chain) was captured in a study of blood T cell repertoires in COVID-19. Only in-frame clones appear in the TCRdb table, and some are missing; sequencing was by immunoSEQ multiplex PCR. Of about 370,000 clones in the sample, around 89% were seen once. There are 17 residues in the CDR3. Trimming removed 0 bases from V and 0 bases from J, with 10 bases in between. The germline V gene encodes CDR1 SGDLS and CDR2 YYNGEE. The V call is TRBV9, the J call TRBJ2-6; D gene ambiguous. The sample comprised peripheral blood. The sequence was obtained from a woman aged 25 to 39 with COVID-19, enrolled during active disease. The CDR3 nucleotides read TGTGCCAGCAGCGTAGGAGCATCTAACTCTGGGGCCAACGTCCTGACTTTC. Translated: CASSVGASNSGANVLTF.